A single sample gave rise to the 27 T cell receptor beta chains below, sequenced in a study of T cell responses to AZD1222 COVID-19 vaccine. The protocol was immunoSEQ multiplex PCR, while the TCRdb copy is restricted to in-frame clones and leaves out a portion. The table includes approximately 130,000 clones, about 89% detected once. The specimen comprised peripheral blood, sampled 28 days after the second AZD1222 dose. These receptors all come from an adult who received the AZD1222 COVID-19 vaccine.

CDR3 region: CASSATDRAGYTF. The CDR3, as DNA: TGTGCCAGCAGCGCCACGGACAGGGCCGGCTACACCTTC. This chain links TRBV7-9 with TRBJ1-2, with 8 bases that match TRBD1. The length of the CDR3 is 13 residues. Losses at the gene ends were 5 bases for V and 8 bases for J; bases not matched to a gene: 7. Germline CDR1 reads SEHNR; CDR2 reads FQNEAQ (reference sequence).

The chain's CDR3 is CASSLDNEQFF. CDR3 DNA: TGCGCCAGCAGCTTGGACAATGAGCAGTTCTTC. The chain uses TRBV5-1 and TRBJ2-1; no definite D call. V was pared by 0 bases and J by 5 bases, with 0 bases between. The CDR3 totals 11 residues. Germline V gene sequence: CDR1 SGHRS, CDR2 YFSETQ.

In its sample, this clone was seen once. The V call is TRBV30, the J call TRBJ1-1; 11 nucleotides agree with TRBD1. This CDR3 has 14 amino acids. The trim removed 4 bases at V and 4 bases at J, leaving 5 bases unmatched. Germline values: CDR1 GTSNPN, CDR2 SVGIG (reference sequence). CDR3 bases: TGTGCCTGGACCAAAGGGACAGGGGGCACTGAAGCTTTCTTT. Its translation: CAWTKGTGGTEAFF.

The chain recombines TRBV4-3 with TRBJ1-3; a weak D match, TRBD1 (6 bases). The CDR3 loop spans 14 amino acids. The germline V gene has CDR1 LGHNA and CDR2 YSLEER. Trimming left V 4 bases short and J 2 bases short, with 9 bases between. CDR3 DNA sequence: TGCGCCAGCAGCCTCCAGGGGACTGGAAACACCATATATTTT. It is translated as CASSLQGTGNTIYF.

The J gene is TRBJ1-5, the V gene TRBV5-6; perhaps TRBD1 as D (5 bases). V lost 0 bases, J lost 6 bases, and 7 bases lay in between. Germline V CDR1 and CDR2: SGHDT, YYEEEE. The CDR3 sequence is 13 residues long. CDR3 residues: CASSLGGGQPQHF. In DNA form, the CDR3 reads TGTGCCAGCAGCTTGGGGGGCGGTCAGCCCCAGCATTTT.

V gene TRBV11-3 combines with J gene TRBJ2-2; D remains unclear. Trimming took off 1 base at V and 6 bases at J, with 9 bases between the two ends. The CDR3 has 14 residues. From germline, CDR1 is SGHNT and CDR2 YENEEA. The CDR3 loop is CASSLGGAPGELFF. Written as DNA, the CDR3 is TGTGCCAGCAGCTTAGGCGGTGCTCCCGGGGAGCTGTTTTTT.

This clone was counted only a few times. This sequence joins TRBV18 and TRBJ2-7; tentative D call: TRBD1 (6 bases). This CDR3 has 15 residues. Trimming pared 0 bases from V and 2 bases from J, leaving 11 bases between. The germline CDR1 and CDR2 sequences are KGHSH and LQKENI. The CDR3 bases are TGTGCCAGCTCACCACCCGCAGGGGCCGCCTACGAGCAGTACTTC. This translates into CASSPPAGAAYEQYF.

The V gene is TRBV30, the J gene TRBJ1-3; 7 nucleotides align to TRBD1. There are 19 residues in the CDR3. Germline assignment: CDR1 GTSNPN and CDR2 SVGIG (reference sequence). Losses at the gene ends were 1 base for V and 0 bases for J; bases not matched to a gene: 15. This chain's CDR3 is CAWSALGFSAGGSGNTIYF. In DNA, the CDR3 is TGTGCCTGGAGTGCCCTCGGTTTTTCCGCAGGGGGCTCTGGAAACACCATATATTTT.

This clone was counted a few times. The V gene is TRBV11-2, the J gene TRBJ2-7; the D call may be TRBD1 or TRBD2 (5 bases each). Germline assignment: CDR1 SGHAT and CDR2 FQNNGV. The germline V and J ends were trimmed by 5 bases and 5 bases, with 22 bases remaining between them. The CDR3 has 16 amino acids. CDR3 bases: TGTGCCAGCAGCGCCGGGACCGGGGCCCCCGGGAACGAGCAGTACTTC. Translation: CASSAGTGAPGNEQYF.

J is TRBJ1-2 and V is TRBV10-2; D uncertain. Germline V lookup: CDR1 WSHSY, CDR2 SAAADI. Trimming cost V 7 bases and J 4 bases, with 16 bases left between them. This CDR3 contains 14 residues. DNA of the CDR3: TGCGCCAGCACAGGTCGACGGGATCTCTATGGCTACACCTTC. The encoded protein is CASTGRRDLYGYTF.

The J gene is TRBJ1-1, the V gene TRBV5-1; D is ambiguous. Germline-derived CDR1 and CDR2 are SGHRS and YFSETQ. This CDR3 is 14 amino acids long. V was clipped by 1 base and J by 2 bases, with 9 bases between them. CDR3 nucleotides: TGCGCCAGCAGCTTGCGACCTGATAACACTGAAGCTTTCTTT. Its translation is CASSLRPDNTEAFF.

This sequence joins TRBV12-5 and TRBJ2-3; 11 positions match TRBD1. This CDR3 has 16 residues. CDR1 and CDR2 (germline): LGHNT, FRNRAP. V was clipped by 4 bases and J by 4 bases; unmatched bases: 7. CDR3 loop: CASGSGQGGMADTQYF. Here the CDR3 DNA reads TGTGCTAGTGGTTCGGGACAGGGGGGGATGGCAGATACGCAGTATTTT.

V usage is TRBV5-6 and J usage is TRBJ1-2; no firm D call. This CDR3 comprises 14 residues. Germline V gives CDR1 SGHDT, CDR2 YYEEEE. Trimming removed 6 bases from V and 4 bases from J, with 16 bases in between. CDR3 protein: CASTPQRVRYGYTF. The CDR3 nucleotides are TGTGCCAGCACCCCTCAACGGGTACGCTATGGCTACACCTTC.

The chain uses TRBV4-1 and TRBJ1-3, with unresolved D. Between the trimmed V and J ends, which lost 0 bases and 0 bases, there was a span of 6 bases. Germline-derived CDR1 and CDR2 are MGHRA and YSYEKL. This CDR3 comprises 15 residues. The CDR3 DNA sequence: TGCGCCAGCAGCCAAGACGGCGTCTCTGGAAACACCATATATTTT. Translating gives CASSQDGVSGNTIYF.

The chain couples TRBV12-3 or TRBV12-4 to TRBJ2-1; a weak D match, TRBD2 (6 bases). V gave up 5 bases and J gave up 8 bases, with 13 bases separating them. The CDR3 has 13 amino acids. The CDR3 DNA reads TGTGCCAGCAGTCCCGAATGGGAGGATGAGCAGTTCTTC. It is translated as CASSPEWEDEQFF.

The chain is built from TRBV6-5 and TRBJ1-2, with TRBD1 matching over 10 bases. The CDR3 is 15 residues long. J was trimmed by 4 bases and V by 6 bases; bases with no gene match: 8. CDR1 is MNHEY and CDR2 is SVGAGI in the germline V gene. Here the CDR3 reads CASRRGQGLGYGYTF. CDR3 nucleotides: TGTGCCAGCAGAAGGGGACAGGGGCTAGGCTATGGCTACACCTTC.

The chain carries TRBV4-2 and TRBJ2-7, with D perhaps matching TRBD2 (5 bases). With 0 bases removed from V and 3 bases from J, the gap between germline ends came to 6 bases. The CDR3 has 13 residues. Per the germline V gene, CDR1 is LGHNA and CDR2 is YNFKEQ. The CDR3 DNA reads TGTGCCAGCAGCCAAGATCGGGACTACGAGCAGTACTTC. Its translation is CASSQDRDYEQYF.

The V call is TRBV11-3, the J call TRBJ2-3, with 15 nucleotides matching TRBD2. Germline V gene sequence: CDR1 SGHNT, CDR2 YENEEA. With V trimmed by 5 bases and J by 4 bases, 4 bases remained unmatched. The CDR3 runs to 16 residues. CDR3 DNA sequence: TGTGCCAGCAGCCCCGGACTAGCGGGAGGGTCAGATACGCAGTATTTT. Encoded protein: CASSPGLAGGSDTQYF.

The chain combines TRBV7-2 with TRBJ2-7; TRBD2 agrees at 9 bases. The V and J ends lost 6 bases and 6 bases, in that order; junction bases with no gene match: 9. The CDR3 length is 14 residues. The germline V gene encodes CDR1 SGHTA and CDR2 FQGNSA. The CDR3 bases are TGTGCCAGCAGTCCCGGGACTAGCTCTTCCGAGCAGTACTTC. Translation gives CASSPGTSSSEQYF. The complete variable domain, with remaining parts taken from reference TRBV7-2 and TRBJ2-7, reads GAGVSQSPSNKVTEKGKDVELRCDPISGHTALYWYRQSLGQGLEFLIYFQGNSAPDKSGLPSDRFSAERTGGSVSTLTIQRTQQEDSAVYLCASSPGTSSSEQYFGPGTRLTVT.

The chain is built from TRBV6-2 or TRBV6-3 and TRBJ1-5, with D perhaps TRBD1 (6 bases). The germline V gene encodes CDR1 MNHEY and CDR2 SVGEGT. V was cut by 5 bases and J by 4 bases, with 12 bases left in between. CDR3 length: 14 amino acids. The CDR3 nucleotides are TGTGCCAGCAGTCACAGGGTTGAGAATCAGCCCCAGCATTTT. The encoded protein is CASSHRVENQPQHF.

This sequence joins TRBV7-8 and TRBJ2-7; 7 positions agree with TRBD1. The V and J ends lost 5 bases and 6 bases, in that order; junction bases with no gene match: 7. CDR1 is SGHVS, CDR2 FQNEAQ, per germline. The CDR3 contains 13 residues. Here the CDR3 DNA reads TGTGCCAGCAGCATCCTGCACAGGGGCGAGCAGTACTTC. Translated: CASSILHRGEQYF.

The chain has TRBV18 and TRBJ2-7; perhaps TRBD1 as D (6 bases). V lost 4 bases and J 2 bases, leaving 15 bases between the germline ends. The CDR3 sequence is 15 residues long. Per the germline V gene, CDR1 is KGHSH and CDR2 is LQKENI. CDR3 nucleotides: TGTGCCAGCTCACTCCGGGACAATGGCGCCTACGAGCAGTACTTC. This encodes CASSLRDNGAYEQYF.

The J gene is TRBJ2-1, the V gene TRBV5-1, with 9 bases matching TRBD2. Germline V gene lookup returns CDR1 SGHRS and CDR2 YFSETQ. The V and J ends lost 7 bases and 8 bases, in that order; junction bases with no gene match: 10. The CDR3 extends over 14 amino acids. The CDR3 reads CASHLAGGRDEQFF. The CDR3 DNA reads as TGCGCCAGCCATCTTGCGGGAGGGCGGGATGAGCAGTTCTTC.

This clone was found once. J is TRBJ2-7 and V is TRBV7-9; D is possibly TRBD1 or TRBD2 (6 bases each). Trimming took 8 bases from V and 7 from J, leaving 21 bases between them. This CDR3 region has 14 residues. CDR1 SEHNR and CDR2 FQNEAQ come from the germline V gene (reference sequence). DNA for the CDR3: TGTGCCAGCTGTGAAGAGGGGGGAGCTAGGGAGCAGTACTTC. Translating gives CASCEEGGAREQYF.

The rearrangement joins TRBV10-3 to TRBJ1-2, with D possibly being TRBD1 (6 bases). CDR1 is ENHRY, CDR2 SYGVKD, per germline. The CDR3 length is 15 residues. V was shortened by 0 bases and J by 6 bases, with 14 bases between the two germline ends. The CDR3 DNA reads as TGTGCCATCAGTGAGTCTGGGGGGGCAAGGGATGGCTACACCTTC. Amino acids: CAISESGGARDGYTF.

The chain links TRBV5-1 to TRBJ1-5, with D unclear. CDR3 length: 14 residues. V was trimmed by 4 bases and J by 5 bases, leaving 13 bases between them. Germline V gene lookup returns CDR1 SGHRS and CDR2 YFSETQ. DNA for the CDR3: TGCGCCAGCAGCCCCGCCACCGGCGATCAGCCCCAGCATTTT. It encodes CASSPATGDQPQHF. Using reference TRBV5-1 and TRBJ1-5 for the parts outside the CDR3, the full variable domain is KAGVTQTPRYLIKTRGQQVTLSCSPISGHRSVSWYQQTPGQGLQFLFEYFSETQRNKGNFPGRFSGRQFSNSRSEMNVSTLELGDSALYLCASSPATGDQPQHFGDGTRLSIL.

The CDR3, as DNA: TGCGCCAGCAGCTTGGTGGGACAGGGCGCTGGAAACACCATATATTTT. Translating gives CASSLVGQGAGNTIYF. V is TRBV5-1 and J is TRBJ1-3; 9 bases fit TRBD1. Germline V gene lookup returns CDR1 SGHRS and CDR2 YFSETQ. With V trimmed by 0 bases and J by 2 bases, 3 bases remained unmatched. The CDR3 is 16 amino acids.